This record concerns one T cell receptor (beta chain) sequence. This clone was picked up one time. Its target antigen remains unknown. No base quality information exists; no much larger clone differs at one position. V is pared back by 6 bases and J by 8 bases, with 19 bases lying between the germline termini. The CDR3 sequence holds 14 residues, the cysteine and phenylalanine included. The CDR3 DNA has 42 bases and is translated from base 1. Looking up the germline V gene (reference sequence) yields CDR1 LNHDA and CDR2 SQIVND. These data originate in a study of vaccination effects on CD4 cells after COVID-19 (dated 2022 in TCRdb). A note on the overall study: Post-vaccine samples across the study were collected a median of 72 days after the second dose, with a range of 14 to 241. Cultures from other donors in the study were sequenced with the Oncomine TCR Beta short-read assay on an Illumina iSeq 100. SARS-CoV-2 spike-specific CD4+ TCR repertoires were compared before and after mRNA vaccination in COVID-19 convalescent patients and in infection-naive vaccine recipients. A total of 9 to 11 COVID-19 convalescent patients and a handful of SARS-CoV-2-naive healthy vaccine recipients were included in the full study.

In the ViraFEST assay, PBMC were stimulated with viral peptide pools, and TCR sequencing was then used to find antigen-specific CD4+ T cell clonotypes based on their expansion. After roughly 11 days of culture, CD4+ T cells were isolated with the EasySep CD4+ T cell isolation kit. Participants received two doses of either the BNT162b2 or the mRNA-1273 mRNA SARS-CoV-2 vaccine. Negative nucleocapsid antibody results before and after vaccination confirmed that the healthy vaccine recipients had no prior SARS-CoV-2 infection. Approximately 2 million PBMC per well were cultured in IMDM with about 4.8% human AB serum, 10 IU/ml IL-2 and gentamicin, plus 10 ug/ml peptides. On days 3 and 7, half of the culture medium was replaced with fresh IL-2-containing medium. Each peptide stimulation condition was cultured in triplicate wells unless otherwise noted. PBMC were separated from whole blood using Ficoll-Paque Plus gradient centrifugation and were then either cryopreserved at -140C or used fresh. Overlapping peptide pools spanned the spike proteins of SARS-CoV-2 and the common cold coronaviruses HCoV-NL63, HCoV-OC43 and HCoV-229E. The QIAamp micro DNA kit was used to extract genomic DNA from the cultured CD4+ T cells.

General study outcomes and caveats: Clones induced by infection and clones induced by vaccination both contracted markedly at late timepoints after vaccination, which fits with T cell responses waning over time. Limitations of the study were the small number of convalescent patients and the absence of early post-infection timepoints. In healthy vaccine recipients, vaccine-induced clones were almost all SARS-CoV-2 mono-reactive, with only 1 of 255 cross-reactive with common cold coronaviruses.

The library was made by the immunoSEQ multiplex PCR assay. TCR beta CDR3 sequencing was performed on DNA from the cultured, isolated CD4+ T cells. The study's own analysis went as follows. Non-productive TCR sequences were removed and reads were trimmed to the CDR3 region, keeping CDR3s of at least 7 amino acids. The MANAFEST web app was used to identify antigen-specific clonotypes by comparing expansion in peptide wells with expansion in reference cultures. Positive clones required FDR<0.05 expansion versus reference and all other wells, odds ratio above 5, and frequency above 0.1% in two replicate wells. A clonotype was called cross-reactive if it was significantly expanded both in SARS-CoV-2 spike wells and in at least one common cold coronavirus spike condition. Levenshtein distance calculated with the stringdist R package was used to assess CDR3 similarity, and unrooted trees were constructed with ape in R 3.6.1. TCRdb retrieved this table from immuneACCESS and kept in-frame rearrangements only. Not all clones are present; in checked studies, unresolved V genes account for under half, and no reason is known for the remainder. V and J calls and clone size are given by that table; D and trimming were obtained from the DNA. The sample table lists about 30,000 clones, 65% to 90% of them with a count of one. The ten top clones hold under 6% of the sample.

The receptor chain draws on TRBV19 and TRBJ1-2; TRBD1 could be the D gene, as 6 bases match. This clonotype was obtained from a human donor who received a COVID-19 vaccine. Some clones in this sample may be carry-over from other donors' samples. This sample comprised CD4+ T cells from PBMCs cultured with SARS-CoV-2 spike peptides, obtained after COVID-19 vaccination. According to the study, the label for this sample's cell subset or site signals: SARS-CoV-2 spike overlapping peptide pool stimulation. CDR3 protein: CASRNPGTKHGYTF. Here is the DNA: TGTGCCAGTAGAAACCCCGGGACAAAGCACGGCTACACCTTC.